These T cell receptor beta chains were read from a single sample in a study of shared clonotypes between healthy human individuals. Sequencing was performed with immunoSEQ multiplex PCR; in TCRdb, only in-frame clones are kept and a portion is missing. The profile shows around 1.9 million clones, just over 90% of them singletons. Material for sequencing was naive CD8+ T cells from PBMCs. The receptors were gathered from a man aged 18-30 years in good health. Some clones in this sample may be carry-over from other donors' samples. The CDR3 runs from the conserved cysteine through the conserved F or W. D genes are given only for firm matches. Rows give clone size only sometimes, using once, few, many, or a class for an expanded clone.

TRBJ2-1,.,.,TRBV5-4,CASSLAGGLRGNEQFF,TGTGCCAGCAGCTTGGCCGGCGGGCTGAGGGGCAATGAGCAGTTCTTC
TRBJ2-1,.,TRBD1,TRBV27,CASRPEGTGKAYNEQFF,TGTGCCAGCAGACCGGAAGGGACAGGGAAGGCGTACAATGAGCAGTTCTTC
TRBJ2-2,.,.,TRBV23-1,CASSQSFTDSWGTGELFF,TGCGCCAGCAGTCAATCTTTTACCGACAGCTGGGGCACCGGGGAGCTGTTTTTT
TRBJ2-3,.,TRBD2,TRBV5-1,CASSLVGLAGQSTDTQYF,TGCGCCAGCAGCTTGGTAGGGCTAGCGGGCCAGAGCACAGATACGCAGTATTTT
TRBJ2-1,.,TRBD2,TRBV11-2,CASTIAGWGEQFF,TGTGCCAGCACCATAGCGGGGTGGGGTGAGCAGTTCTTC
TRBJ2-1,.,TRBD2,TRBV2,CASSIRTSGPSNEQFF,TGTGCCAGCAGTATCCGGACTAGCGGCCCCTCCAATGAGCAGTTCTTC
TRBJ2-5,few,.,TRBV15,CATRKAGDTQYF,TGTGCCACCCGCAAAGCAGGGGACACCCAGTACTTC
TRBJ2-7,once,.,TRBV14,CASSQEVRGSYEQYF,TGTGCCAGCAGCCAAGAAGTAAGGGGCTCCTACGAGCAGTACTTC
TRBJ2-7,.,.,TRBV19,CASSPRADDEQYF,TGTGCCAGTAGCCCCCGAGCGGATGACGAGCAGTACTTC
TRBJ1-5,once,TRBD1,TRBV28,CASRRTGGNQPQHF,TGTGCCAGCAGACGGACAGGGGGCAATCAGCCCCAGCATTTT
TRBJ2-1,.,TRBD2,TRBV27,CASSLSAGVRNEQFF,TGTGCCAGCAGTTTATCGGCGGGAGTTCGGAATGAGCAGTTCTTC
TRBJ2-1,once,TRBD2,TRBV12-5,CASGLVWVAGGDNNEQFF,TGTGCTAGTGGTTTGGTATGGGTAGCGGGAGGGGATAACAATGAGCAGTTCTTC
TRBJ1-5,.,TRBD1,TRBV28,CASSNPGGIQPQHF,TGTGCCAGCAGCAACCCAGGGGGTATCCAGCCCCAGCATTTT
TRBJ2-7,.,.,TRBV7-9,CASSLDGSYEQYF,TGTGCCAGCAGCTTGGACGGCTCCTACGAGCAGTACTTC
TRBJ1-1,.,.,TRBV2,CASNVIGAFF,TGTGCCAGCAACGTGATAGGGGCTTTCTTT
TRBJ1-3,.,TRBD1,TRBV7-9,CASTPYRGVSRNTIYF,TGTGCCAGCACCCCCTACAGGGGGGTGTCAAGAAACACCATATATTTT
TRBJ2-7,.,TRBD1,TRBV27,CASSPGPGTAAEQYF,TGTGCCAGCTCCCCGGGGCCAGGGACAGCTGCCGAGCAGTACTTC
TRBJ1-5,.,TRBD1,TRBV19,CASAYRGMGAQHF,TGTGCCAGCGCATACAGGGGGATGGGAGCCCAGCATTTT
TRBJ2-7,.,.,TRBV7-8,CASSLAEALYEQYF,TGTGCCAGCAGCTTAGCCGAGGCCCTCTACGAGCAGTACTTC
TRBJ2-7,.,TRBD1,TRBV10-1,CASSETGSEQYF,TGCGCCAGCAGCGAGACAGGGAGCGAGCAGTACTTC
TRBJ2-1,.,TRBD2,TRBV28,CASSLGPGLAEMNEQFF,TGTGCCAGCAGTTTGGGACCTGGACTAGCGGAGATGAATGAGCAGTTCTTC
TRBJ2-7,.,.,TRBV28,CASSPGLDRSYEQYF,TGTGCCAGCAGCCCAGGACTGGATAGGTCCTACGAGCAGTACTTC
TRBJ2-6,.,TRBD1,TRBV7-9,CASSLETGYGANVLTF,TGTGCCAGCAGCTTAGAGACAGGGTACGGGGCCAACGTCCTGACTTTC
TRBJ1-5,.,.,TRBV27,CASSLVGANQPQHF,TGTGCCAGCAGTTTGGTTGGGGCGAATCAGCCCCAGCATTTT
TRBJ1-1,.,.,TRBV11-2,CASSLFRQMNTEAFF,TGTGCCAGCAGCTTATTTCGGCAGATGAACACTGAAGCTTTCTTT
TRBJ2-2,.,.,TRBV30,CAWGLTNTGELFF,TGTGCCTGGGGACTGACGAACACCGGGGAGCTGTTTTTT
TRBJ2-7,.,.,TRBV19,CASSHSGYEQYF,TGTGCCAGTAGTCATAGCGGCTACGAGCAGTACTTC
TRBJ1-2,.,TRBD1,TRBV4-3,CASSPNYGTGQYGYTF,TGCGCCAGCAGCCCCAACTATGGGACAGGGCAATATGGCTACACCTTC
TRBJ2-5,.,TRBD1,TRBV29-1,CSALGQQETQYF,TGCAGCGCCCTGGGACAGCAAGAGACCCAGTACTTC
TRBJ1-5,.,.,TRBV10-3,CAISEAQNSQPQHF,TGTGCCATCAGTGAGGCCCAGAATTCTCAGCCCCAGCATTTT
TRBJ2-2,few,.,TRBV6-5,CASSLEDGELFF,TGTGCCAGCAGTCTAGAGGACGGGGAGCTGTTTTTT
TRBJ2-7,.,TRBD1,TRBV27,CASSLGTGDSYEQYF,TGTGCCAGCAGTTTAGGGACAGGAGACTCCTACGAGCAGTACTTC
TRBJ2-1,once,TRBD1,TRBV7-6,CASSLRQGALDEQFF,TGTGCCAGCAGCTTAAGGCAGGGGGCTCTCGATGAGCAGTTCTTC
TRBJ2-5,.,.,TRBV7-3,CASSSRVGGPQETQYF,TGTGCCAGCAGCTCCCGTGTGGGAGGCCCCCAAGAGACCCAGTACTTC
TRBJ1-3,.,.,TRBV7-8,CASSPLRGGVYF,TGTGCCAGCAGCCCCCTCCGGGGGGGCGTATATTTT
TRBJ2-1,.,TRBD2,TRBV4-3,CASSQTSGRGHEQFF,TGCGCCAGCAGCCAAACTAGCGGGAGAGGGCATGAGCAGTTCTTC
TRBJ1-4,.,TRBD1,TRBV27,CASRGTGGGEKLFF,TGTGCCAGCAGAGGGACAGGGGGGGGTGAAAAACTGTTTTTT
TRBJ2-7,.,TRBD2,TRBV7-6,CASSLTSGPYYEQYF,TGTGCCAGCAGCCTCACTAGCGGGCCTTACTACGAGCAGTACTTC
TRBJ2-2,.,.,TRBV28,CASSLRPTNTGELFF,TGTGCCAGCAGTTTACGTCCCACGAACACCGGGGAGCTGTTTTTT
TRBJ1-5,.,.,TRBV6-5,CASSQDSNQPQHF,TGTGCCAGCAGCCAAGATAGCAATCAGCCCCAGCATTTT
TRBJ2-2,.,.,TRBV9,CASNAVAEFGELFF,TGTGCCAGCAACGCGGTAGCGGAATTCGGGGAGCTGTTTTTT
TRBJ2-1,.,.,TRBV28,CASSLFGGAYNEQFF,TGTGCCAGCAGTTTATTCGGCGGAGCCTACAATGAGCAGTTCTTC
TRBJ1-2,.,.,TRBV28,CASRRVRDGYTF,TGTGCCAGCAGAAGAGTAAGGGATGGCTACACCTTC
TRBJ2-7,.,.,TRBV7-8,CASSLLDSLYEQYF,TGTGCCAGCAGCCTACTCGACAGTCTCTACGAGCAGTACTTC
TRBJ1-5,.,TRBD1,TRBV2,CASTPGGLPSYQPQHF,TGTGCCAGCACCCCAGGGGGGTTACCCTCTTATCAGCCCCAGCATTTT